The sequence of this TCR beta chain was determined in a study of cytomegalovirus exposure and HLA in healthy donors. Study-level results: An Asian-associated ancestry cluster reportedly showed fewer N-insertions than the approximately 700-donor mean in a later analysis. A later analysis linked a missense variant in DCLRE1C to the trimming of TCR beta V and J genes.

A remark on this clone: What it recognizes is unknown.

In the PCR, 60 Vbeta and 13 Jbeta primers were used. The table came from immunoSEQ multiplex PCR; TCRdb's copy has only in-frame clones and leaves some out. Its table lists around 70,000 clones. Donors were ostensibly healthy at sampling, although undocumented immune exposures were probable. The CDR3 is 11 amino acids. Germline CDR1 reads SGHTA; CDR2 reads FQGNSA. V was pared by 4 bases and J by 5 bases, with 5 bases between. The sequenced sample was PBMCs. The gene calls are TRBV7-2 and TRBJ1-2; D is unclear. The clonotype comes from a female donor in good health and CMV-seropositive. The CDR3 DNA reads TGTGCCAGCAGCTCTCCTTATGGCTACACCTTC. Amino acids: CASSSPYGYTF.